Here is one T cell receptor beta chain with its context. What it recognizes is unknown. Treatment indicated: roughly 20 received Ad26.COV2.S at low or high dose, single or two shots; about 5 received placebo; per-sample allocation not given. Sampling took place 63 days after the first vaccine or placebo injection. Built on an Ad26 vector, the vaccine expressed Wuhan-strain SARS-CoV-2 spike. The assay was immunoSEQ multiplex PCR, and TCRdb's table has in-frame clones only and misses some. The table lists about 480,000 clones, roughly 89% of them singletons, with around 13% in the top ten. The data belong to a study of Ad26.COV2.S vaccination and SARS-CoV-2 variants. Study context: Donor joined the COV1001 Ad26.COV2.S trial arm.

Study results and limitations: The authors reported substantial breadth in spike-specific CD8+ and CD4+ T cell responses after vaccination. Placebo recipients had lower spike-specific TCR breadth than vaccine recipients.

The clonotype originates from a person aged 18 to 65 who received the Ad26.COV2.S COVID-19 vaccine or a placebo. Sequenced here: peripheral blood, sampled in a trial of Ad26.COV2.S vaccine versus placebo.

The CDR3: CASSRTNEKLFF. The CDR3 DNA sequence: TGTGCCAGCAGTCGGACTAATGAAAAACTGTTTTTT. The J gene is TRBJ1-4, the V gene TRBV6-6; D not certain. Germline-derived CDR1 and CDR2 are MNHNY and SVGAGI (reference sequence). Trimming took off 5 bases at V and 2 bases at J, with 3 bases between the two ends. The CDR3 contains 12 residues.